The T cell receptor (beta chain) under discussion was sequenced for a study of T-cell reconstitution after alpha-beta-depleted transplantation in children. The study's findings and limits: Newly produced T cells mostly accounted for T-cell counts and diversity one year post-transplant. At day 60, the high TCRbeta diversity found in some patients originated from recipient T cells and thymic progenitors that had survived. Where alpha-beta T cells came from about two months after transplant was reportedly several hundred expanded graft clones.

As for this clonotype: Its antigen is undetermined.

Unique molecular identifiers were incorporated during preparation of the TCRbeta library. TCRdb re-called the PCR reads with MiXCR, one entry per CDR3 protein. The data hold some 150,000 distinct CDR3 sequences, with 8% to 10% observed a single time. Germline CDR1 and CDR2: SEHNR and FQNEAQ (reference sequence). This CDR3 region has 14 residues. Losses at the gene ends were 4 bases for V and 10 bases for J; bases not matched to a gene: 9. Material: PBMCs, mostly from graft donor cells, obtained 180 days after TCRalphabeta/CD19-depleted stem cell transplant. The TCR sequence derives from a female patient aged 2 to 10 who had a stem cell transplant for congenital amegakaryocytic thrombocytopenia, so the T cells may come from the graft donor. The chain uses TRBV7-9 and TRBJ1-2, with 10 bases matching TRBD1. The CDR3 loop is CASSSSGTGANYTF. The CDR3 coding sequence is TGTGCCAGCAGCTCATCCGGGACAGGGGCGAACTACACCTTC.